This is a list of T cell receptor beta chains from one sample in a study of response to subunit inactivated influenza vaccine. TCRdb reanalysed the RT-PCR reads using MiXCR and keeps one entry per CDR3 protein. The sample lists about 780,000 distinct CDR3 sequences; less than 20% were seen once. Sequenced material: PBMCs from blood, taken around 5 days after vaccination. These receptors came from a middle-aged man who received an inactivated influenza vaccine. CDR3s include the opening cysteine and the closing phenylalanine or tryptophan. D genes are given only for firm matches. Clone size, where shown, is once, few, many, or a class for clones that have expanded.

TRBD1	-	TRBV7-9	TRBJ1-2	TGTGCCAGCAGCATCCCGGGACAGGGAAATGGCTACACCTTC	CASSIPGQGNGYTF
-	-	TRBV6-1	TRBJ1-3	TGTGCCAGTAGGACAGATACCTTCTCTGGAAACACCATATATTTT	CASRTDTFSGNTIYF
-	-	TRBV10-1	TRBJ2-1	TGCGCCAGCAGTGAGTTCGGGGGAGGCGGCTACAATGAGCAGTTCTTC	CASSEFGGGGYNEQFF
TRBD1	few	TRBV10-3	TRBJ2-5	TGTGCCATCAGTGACCCGGGACAGAAAGAGACCCAGTACTTC	CAISDPGQKETQYF
TRBD1	few	TRBV6-5	TRBJ1-5	TGTGCCAGCAGTTCGGACAGGAGGAGCAATCAGCCCCAGCATTTT	CASSSDRRSNQPQHF
-	few	TRBV6-1	TRBJ1-1	TGTGCCACTTCAGCAGACAGCCTGGGGAACACTGAAGCTTTCTTT	CATSADSLGNTEAFF
-	-	TRBV7-8	TRBJ2-1	TGTGCCAGCGCCTCGGAGAATTGGCTAGTCGGTGAGCAGTTCTTC	CASASENWLVGEQFF
TRBD1	-	TRBV7-2	TRBJ2-3	TGTGCCAGCAGCTTGACAGGGGGCCTCCGTTCAGATACGCAGTATTTT	CASSLTGGLRSDTQYF
TRBD2	few	TRBV20-1	TRBJ2-2	TGCAGTGCCATTCCGGGAGGGTCGAGAACCGGGGAGCTGTTTTTT	CSAIPGGSRTGELFF
-	-	TRBV7-9	TRBJ1-1	TGTTCCAGCAGCTTAGTTGCCGAGGAGGCTTTCTTT	CSSSLVAEEAFF
-	few	TRBV7-8	TRBJ2-3	TGTGCCAGCAGCCTACAATCCTCCCGGACAGATACGCAGTATTTT	CASSLQSSRTDTQYF
TRBD1	few	TRBV28	TRBJ1-5	TGTGCCAGCAGTTTAGCAAGGACAGGGACATCGAGTCCCCAGCATTTT	CASSLARTGTSSPQHF
-	many	TRBV10-3	TRBJ2-3	TGTGCCATCAGTGTTCGACAGGACTTCACAGATACGCAGTATTTT	CAISVRQDFTDTQYF
-	few	TRBV20-1	TRBJ2-1	TGCAGTGCGTTTCTGTTTAAAGACAGCGAGCAGTTCTTC	CSAFLFKDSEQFF
-	-	TRBV7-2	TRBJ2-1	TGTGCCAGCAGCTTCCCTCTCGGGGCCCAGATCTTC	CASSFPLGAQIF
TRBD1	-	TRBV7-2	TRBJ2-7	TGTGCCAGCAGATGGGCGACAGGGGCCTACGAGCAGTACTTC	CASRWATGAYEQYF
-	few	TRBV4-3	TRBJ1-4	TGCGCCAGCAGCCAAGATAAAAAACTGTTTTTT	CASSQDKKLFF
TRBD2	-	TRBV20-1	TRBJ2-3	TGCAGTGCTGGGCGGAGGACTACTAGCGGCCGCACAGATACGCAGTATTTT	CSAGRRTTSGRTDTQYF
TRBD2	few	TRBV6-2/TRBV6-3	TRBJ2-5	TGTGCCAGCAGTTCCGCCCTAGCGGCATATCAAGAGACCCAGTACTTC	CASSSALAAYQETQYF
-	few	TRBV7-8	TRBJ1-1	TGTGCCAGCAGCGAATCCCCGGGGGCTGGCACTGAAGCTTTCTTT	CASSESPGAGTEAFF
-	few	TRBV11-1	TRBJ2-5	TGTGCCAGCAGCTCCCGTGCAACAACCTACGAGGGGGACTACCAAGAGACCCAGTACTTC	CASSSRATTYEGDYQETQYF
-	-	TRBV28	TRBJ1-1	TGTGCCAGCAGTTTAGCTGCACGGTTGGCTGAAGCTTTCTTT	CASSLAARLAEAFF
TRBD2	-	TRBV7-9	TRBJ2-7	TGTGCCAGCAGCCGGACTAGCGGGAGGGATTTCGAGCAGTACTTC	CASSRTSGRDFEQYF
-	few	TRBV12-3/TRBV12-4	TRBJ2-5	TGTGCCAGCAGTCCCCAGGGCTCGATCTCTAGCCGGTACTTC	CASSPQGSISSRYF
-	few	TRBV9	TRBJ2-5	TGTGCCAGCAGCGTAGCTTCGGGGAGATGGGAGACCCAGTACTTC	CASSVASGRWETQYF
-	-	TRBV7-2	TRBJ2-5	TGTGCCAGCAGCTTAGCCGTGGGGGTAGAGACCCAGTACTTC	CASSLAVGVETQYF
-	many	TRBV29-1	TRBJ2-3	TGCAGCACTCGAGCGGGCACAGATACGCAGTATTTT	CSTRAGTDTQYF
-	few	TRBV6-2/TRBV6-3	TRBJ2-5	TGTGCCAGCAGTCGCGGTGGGGCGGAGACCCAGTACTTC	CASSRGGAETQYF
TRBD1	few	TRBV28	TRBJ2-1	TGTGCCAGCAGTTTTGAGACAGGGGGGAGCAATGAGCAGTTCTTC	CASSFETGGSNEQFF